This TCR beta chain was profiled in a study of blood T cell repertoires in COVID-19. Deletions cut 1 base from V and 0 bases from J, with 6 bases between. The V gene's germline CDR1 is MDHEN and CDR2 SYDVKM. This CDR3 has 14 residues. Sequencing used immunoSEQ multiplex PCR; TCRdb keeps in-frame clones, though not all of them. The table includes approximately 290,000 clones, roughly 85% detected once. This rearrangement joins TRBV28 to TRBJ2-5; D gene unclear. Input material: PBMCs or T cells enriched from blood (not recorded which). This clonotype was obtained from a woman in her 30s who had recovered from COVID-19. The chain's CDR3 is CASSLFGYQETQYF. The CDR3 region has the DNA TGTGCCAGCAGTTTATTCGGGTACCAAGAGACCCAGTACTTC.